A single T cell receptor (beta chain) is shown here with its context. The CDR3 loop spans 14 amino acids. Trimming took 6 bases from V and 8 from J, leaving 20 bases between them. Germline CDR1 reads SGHRS; CDR2 reads YFSETQ. The sample belongs to a study of blood T cell repertoires in COVID-19. As for the study in general: Specimens from acute and convalescent COVID-19 originated in the United States, Italy and Spain.

In the study's own analysis: Estimation of nucleated cell counts was performed using reference gene primer amplification. Data came from immunoSEQ multiplex PCR; TCRdb stores just in-frame clones and leaves some out. V and J calls and clone size are copied from that table; D and trimming were computed from the DNA. The sample includes under 350,000 clones, approximately 83% of them seen just once. Sequenced sample: peripheral blood. This chain connects TRBV5-1 to TRBJ1-2; no clear D gene. The clonotype comes from a woman aged 50 to 60 who had recovered from COVID-19. CDR3 sequence reads: CASTPGASPAGYTF. Written as DNA, the CDR3 is TGCGCCAGCACCCCGGGAGCCTCTCCAGCGGGCTACACCTTC.